In this sample, the clone carrying this TCR beta chain turned up once. Its antigen remains unknown. This record belongs to a study of CD8+ T cells in alopecia areata. Whole-study results and caveats: Tofacitinib produced a significant decrease in scalp clonality and in expanded CD8+ clones among the top 100.

Sequencing relied on a cDNA template that was reverse transcribed from extracted RNA. Clones were read by immunoSEQ multiplex PCR, and TCRdb kept only the in-frame ones, dropping some. The sample contains approximately 130,000 clones, around 60% of which appear only once. Trimming shortened V by 0 bases and J by 2 bases, and 8 bases separated the two germline ends. Germline V gene lookup returns CDR1 SGDLS and CDR2 YYNGEE. This CDR3 spans 14 amino acids. The treatment here: oral pan-JAK inhibitor, 5-10 mg twice daily. Cell sorting was applied to PBMCs, and CD4+ and CD8+ T cells were collected. The rearrangement uses TRBV9 and TRBJ1-2; no definite D call. The receptor's source is a human donor with alopecia areata. The sequenced sample was CD4+ T cells sorted from blood, obtained at week 4, from a patient treated with tofacitinib. The CDR3, as DNA: TGTGCCAGCAGCGTAGATCGGCGGAACTATGGCTACACCTTC. This encodes CASSVDRRNYGYTF.